These 5 T cell receptor beta chains originate from one sample sequenced in a study of cytomegalovirus exposure and HLA in healthy donors. The primer mix had 60 Vbeta and 13 Jbeta primers. Repertoires were generated with immunoSEQ multiplex PCR, while TCRdb's copy carries only in-frame clones and drops some. This table has more than 95,000 clones, over 75% appearing once. The source material was PBMCs. The receptors originated from a woman between 40 and 50 years old in good health and CMV-seropositive.

The genes are TRBV19 and TRBJ1-4; D gene unclear. Trimming removed 4 bases from V and 7 bases from J, with 13 bases in between. The germline V gene encodes CDR1 LNHDA and CDR2 SQIVND (reference sequence). The CDR3 has 14 residues. DNA of the CDR3: TGTGCCAGTAGTACATCGCGAGGAGGTGAAAAACTGTTTTTT. Encoded protein: CASSTSRGGEKLFF.

In nucleotides, the CDR3 is TGCGCCAGCAGCCAGTCGACCCTCAGGGGCCTCTCCTACGAGCAGTACTTC. This translates into CASSQSTLRGLSYEQYF. The genes are TRBV4-1 and TRBJ2-7; possibly TRBD1 for D (6 bases). The CDR3 spans 17 residues. Germline loops: CDR1 MGHRA, CDR2 YSYEKL. Trimming cost V 3 bases and J 0 bases, with 18 bases left between them.

This chain uses TRBV10-3 with TRBJ1-2, with a possible D match to TRBD1 (6 bases). Per the germline V gene, CDR1 is ENHRY and CDR2 is SYGVKD. V lost 4 bases and J 4 bases, leaving 7 bases between the germline ends. CDR3 length: 12 amino acids. The CDR3 nucleotides read TGTGCCATCAGTGGGACAGTCTATGGCTACACCTTC. Translating gives CAISGTVYGYTF.

This CDR3 reads CASSRGLAAYEQYF. The DNA for the CDR3 is TGTGCCAGCAGTCGGGGACTAGCGGCCTACGAGCAGTACTTC. V is TRBV13 and J is TRBJ2-5, with TRBD2 matching over 11 bases. TRBJ2-7 matches the DNA end more closely, so the J call is doubtful. This CDR3 comprises 14 residues. The germline V gene encodes CDR1 PRHDT and CDR2 FYEKMQ (reference sequence).

As for this clone: This same CDR3 is encoded by further DNA sequences in the sample. The J gene is TRBJ2-7, the V gene TRBV28; 7 bases fit TRBD1. After removal of 6 bases from V and 5 bases from J, the junction contained 13 bases not matched to a gene. Germline loops: CDR1 MDHEN, CDR2 SYDVKM. The CDR3 runs to 15 residues. CDR3 region: CASSPGQAPWDEQYF. DNA for the CDR3: TGTGCCAGCAGCCCAGGACAGGCCCCTTGGGACGAGCAGTACTTC.